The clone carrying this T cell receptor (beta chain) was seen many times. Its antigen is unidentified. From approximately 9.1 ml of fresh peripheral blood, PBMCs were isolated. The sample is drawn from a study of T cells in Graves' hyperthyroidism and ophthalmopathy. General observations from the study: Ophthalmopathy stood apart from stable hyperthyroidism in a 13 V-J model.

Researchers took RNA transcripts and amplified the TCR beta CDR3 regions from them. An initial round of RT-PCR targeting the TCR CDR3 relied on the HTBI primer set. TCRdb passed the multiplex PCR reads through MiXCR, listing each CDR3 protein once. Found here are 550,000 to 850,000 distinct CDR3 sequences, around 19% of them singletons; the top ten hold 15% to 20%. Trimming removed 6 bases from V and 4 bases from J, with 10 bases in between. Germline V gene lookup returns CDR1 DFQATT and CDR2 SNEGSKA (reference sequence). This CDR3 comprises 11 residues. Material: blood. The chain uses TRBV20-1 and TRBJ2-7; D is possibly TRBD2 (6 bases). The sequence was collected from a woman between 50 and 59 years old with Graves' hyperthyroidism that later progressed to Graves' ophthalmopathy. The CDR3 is CSAKGTYEQYF. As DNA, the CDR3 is TGCAGTGCGAAAGGGACTTACGAGCAGTACTTC.